The 5 T cell receptor beta chains reported below all come from one sample, sequenced in a study of blood T cell repertoires in COVID-19. Method: immunoSEQ multiplex PCR; TCRdb's copy keeps in-frame clones and lacks some. The table shows around 150,000 clones, with 85% to 95% occurring only once. Sequenced material: peripheral blood. Receptor source: a woman in her forties or fifties with acute or convalescent COVID-19.

This clone was recorded only once. The J gene is TRBJ1-2, the V gene TRBV19; 7 bases map to TRBD1. Looked up from germline, CDR1 is LNHDA and CDR2 is SQIVND (reference sequence). The CDR3 extends over 14 amino acids. Trimming at V came to 2 bases and at J to 4 bases, leaving 4 bases not matched to a gene. The CDR3 protein is CASSISGTVYGYTF. In DNA form, the CDR3 reads TGTGCCAGTAGTATATCCGGGACAGTCTATGGCTACACCTTC.

This clone was seen a few times. V usage is TRBV2 and J usage is TRBJ1-4; D may be TRBD1 (5 bases). The germline V gene has CDR1 SNHLY and CDR2 FYNNEI. Trimming cost V 3 bases and J 7 bases, with 18 bases left between them. The CDR3 extends over 16 amino acids. The CDR3, as DNA: TGTGCCAGCAGTGATGGGGCCCACCCATCTACTGAAAAACTGTTTTTT. This codes for CASSDGAHPSTEKLFF.

This chain links TRBV7-2 with TRBJ2-1; possible D gene TRBD1, 5 bases. The CDR3 is made up of 16 amino acids. Germline CDR1 reads SGHTA; CDR2 reads FQGNSA. The V end was cut by 4 bases, the J end by 0 bases, with 13 bases between. DNA for the CDR3: TGTGCCAGCAGCTCGCCCCAGGGTAGCTCCTACAATGAGCAGTTCTTC. Translating it yields CASSSPQGSSYNEQFF.

The chain is built from TRBV28 and TRBJ1-2; D is unresolved. Germline V gene sequence: CDR1 MDHEN, CDR2 SYDVKM. The CDR3 totals 12 residues. Trimming shortened V by 5 bases and J by 2 bases, and 6 bases separated the two germline ends. The CDR3 sequence is CASSALNYGYTF. CDR3 in DNA: TGTGCCAGCAGTGCGCTAAACTATGGCTACACCTTC.

The chain uses TRBV6-4 and TRBJ1-2; 8 bases are a match to TRBD1. After removal of 5 bases from V and 2 bases from J, the junction contained 4 bases not matched to a gene. Looked up from germline, CDR1 is MRHNA and CDR2 is SNTAGT. The CDR3 totals 14 residues. The CDR3 DNA reads as TGTGCCAGCAGTCCCGGGACAGGAAACTATGGCTACACCTTC. This gives the protein CASSPGTGNYGYTF.